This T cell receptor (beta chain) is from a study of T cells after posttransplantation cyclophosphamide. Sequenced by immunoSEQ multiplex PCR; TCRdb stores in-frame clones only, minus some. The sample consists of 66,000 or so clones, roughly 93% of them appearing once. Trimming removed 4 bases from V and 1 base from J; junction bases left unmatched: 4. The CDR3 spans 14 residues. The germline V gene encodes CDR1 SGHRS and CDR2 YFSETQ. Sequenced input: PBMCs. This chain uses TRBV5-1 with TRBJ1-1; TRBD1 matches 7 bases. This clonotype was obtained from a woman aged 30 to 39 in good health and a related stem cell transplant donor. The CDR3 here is CASSVRQGNTEAFF. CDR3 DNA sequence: TGCGCCAGCAGCGTGAGACAGGGGAACACTGAAGCTTTCTTT.